The rows below give T cell receptor beta chains drawn from one sample of a study of graft-versus-host responses after intestinal transplantation. TCRdb's copy holds only in-frame clones and misses some; the assay was immunoSEQ multiplex PCR. The sample holds 15,000 to 20,000 clones, about 80% seen once. The sequencing used ileum tissue, collected 104 days after intestinal transplant. Source of these receptors: a human patient who received an intestinal transplant, so some T cells may come from the graft donor. Each CDR3 is given with its conserved first and last residue. D genes are given only for firm matches. The size field is filled for only some rows; it gives once, few, many or a size class.

clone_size,v_call,j_call,d_call,cdr3_length,cdr3_aa,cdr3_nt
NA,TRBV7-9,TRBJ2-5,TRBD2,15,CASSLLAGGQETQYF,TGTGCCAGCAGCTTACTAGCGGGAGGGCAAGAGACCCAGTACTTC
NA,TRBV10-3,TRBJ2-1,TRBD2,15,CAIDIREGSYNEQFF,TGTGCCATAGACATTAGGGAGGGCTCCTACAATGAGCAGTTCTTC
NA,TRBV7-8,TRBJ2-1,TRBD2,13,CASSSSSLAPEFF,TGTGCCAGCAGCTCCTCGTCACTAGCGCCCGAGTTCTTC
NA,TRBV6-6,TRBJ2-7,NA,10,CASRQNEQYF,TGTGCCAGCCGTCAAAACGAGCAGTACTTC
NA,TRBV5-4,TRBJ2-5,TRBD2,16,CASSAGTSGIGGTQYF,TGTGCCAGCAGCGCCGGGACTAGCGGGATAGGGGGGACCCAGTACTTC
few,TRBV6-1,TRBJ2-7,NA,14,CAISEEVLSYEQYF,TGTGCCATCAGTGAAGAGGTTCTCTCCTACGAGCAGTACTTC
NA,TRBV9,TRBJ2-2,NA,11,CASSDTGELFF,TGTGCCAGCAGCGACACCGGGGAGCTGTTTTTT
NA,TRBV11-1,TRBJ1-3,NA,16,CASSLTATFSGNTIYF,TGTGCCAGCAGCTTGACAGCAACCTTCTCTGGAAACACCATATATTTT
NA,TRBV30,TRBJ2-7,NA,17,CAWGPDILDGTAYEQYF,TGTGCCTGGGGCCCGGATATTCTGGACGGGACCGCCTACGAGCAGTACTTC
NA,TRBV7-7,TRBJ2-1,TRBD2,19,CASSLRFLGTSGRRDEQFF,TGTGCCAGCAGCTTACGGTTTCTGGGGACTAGCGGGAGGAGGGATGAGCAGTTCTTC
few,TRBV7-2,TRBJ1-6,NA,17,CASSLDTGSSYNSPLHF,TGTGCCAGCAGCTTGGACACAGGGAGCTCCTATAATTCACCCCTCCACTTT
NA,TRBV25-1,TRBJ2-7,NA,12,CASSAQGYEQYF,TGTGCCAGCAGTGCTCAGGGTTACGAGCAGTACTTC
NA,TRBV7-2,TRBJ2-1,NA,14,CASSPHVTGYEQFF,TGTGCCAGCAGCCCTCACGTGACGGGGTATGAGCAGTTCTTC
NA,TRBV28,TRBJ2-7,NA,14,CASSSRFQIYEQYF,TGTGCCAGCAGTTCAAGGTTCCAGATCTACGAGCAGTACTTC
once,TRBV4-3,TRBJ2-7,TRBD2,15,CASSHNGLAGYEQYF,TGCGCCAGCAGCCATAACGGACTAGCGGGATACGAGCAGTACTTC
NA,TRBV12-1,TRBJ2-1,NA,16,CASSFMDRGSYNEQFF,TGTGCCAGCAGCTTTATGGACAGGGGCTCCTACAATGAGCAGTTCTTC
NA,TRBV5-1,TRBJ2-2,NA,13,CASSPYGVGELFF,TGCGCCAGCAGTCCCTACGGGGTAGGGGAGCTGTTTTTT
NA,TRBV5-4,TRBJ2-5,NA,12,CASRDSKETQYF,TGTGCCAGCAGGGACAGTAAAGAGACCCAGTACTTC
once,TRBV7-6,TRBJ2-5,NA,14,CASSLAGVQETQYF,TGTGCCAGCAGCTTAGCGGGGGTCCAAGAGACCCAGTACTTC
NA,TRBV5-1,TRBJ2-5,TRBD2,16,CASSQGLAEIRGTQYF,TGCGCCAGCAGCCAAGGACTAGCGGAGATCCGGGGGACCCAGTACTTC
NA,TRBV28,TRBJ1-2,NA,9,CASYYGYTF,TGTGCCAGCTATTATGGCTACACCTTC
NA,TRBV5-1,TRBJ2-7,TRBD1,14,CASSRETGYYEQYF,TGCGCCAGCAGCCGAGAGACAGGGTACTACGAGCAGTACTTC
NA,TRBV27,TRBJ2-1,TRBD2,15,CASSPGTSGRNEQFF,TGTGCCAGCAGTCCCGGGACTAGCGGGAGGAATGAGCAGTTCTTC
NA,TRBV10-1,TRBJ2-6,NA,13,CASSDSGANVLTF,TGCGCCAGCAGTGACTCTGGGGCCAACGTCCTGACTTTC
few,TRBV7-3,TRBJ1-1,TRBD1,15,CASSPRQGLGTEAFF,TGTGCCAGCAGCCCCCGACAGGGATTGGGGACTGAAGCTTTCTTT
NA,TRBV11-3,TRBJ2-7,TRBD2,15,CASSLGLAGTYEQYF,TGTGCCAGCAGCCTCGGACTAGCGGGAACCTACGAGCAGTACTTC
once,TRBV27,TRBJ1-1,TRBD1,13,CARPGGLNTEAFF,TGTGCCAGGCCAGGGGGCTTGAACACTGAAGCTTTCTTT
NA,TRBV7-6,TRBJ2-1,NA,13,CASSLLPPNEQFF,TGTGCCAGCAGCTTACTGCCACCCAATGAGCAGTTCTTC
NA,TRBV4-1,TRBJ1-2,TRBD1,15,CASSHPRTGGYGYTF,TGCGCCAGCAGCCACCCGCGGACAGGGGGCTATGGCTACACCTTC
NA,TRBV7-9,TRBJ2-1,TRBD2,15,CASSSTGLAGNEQFF,TGTGCCAGCAGCTCGACGGGACTAGCGGGGAATGAGCAGTTCTTC
NA,TRBV7-9,TRBJ1-1,NA,13,CASSPWGAGEAFF,TGTGCCAGCAGCCCATGGGGGGCGGGTGAAGCTTTCTTT
NA,TRBV18,TRBJ1-3,NA,14,CASSPLRSGNTIYF,TGTGCCAGCTCACCACTGCGCTCTGGAAACACCATATATTTT
NA,TRBV12-1,TRBJ2-1,NA,17,CASSHKTSGSSYNEQFF,TGTGCCAGCAGCCATAAGACTAGCGGGAGCTCCTACAATGAGCAGTTCTTC
NA,TRBV2,TRBJ2-3,NA,12,CASSWGTDTQYF,TGTGCCAGCAGTTGGGGCACAGATACGCAGTATTTT
NA,TRBV6-1,TRBJ1-2,NA,14,CASRMGLINYGYTF,TGTGCCAGCAGAATGGGACTGATTAACTATGGCTACACCTTC
many,TRBV6-6,TRBJ2-7,TRBD1,14,CASSYSGTAYEQYF,TGTGCCAGCAGTTACTCTGGGACAGCCTACGAGCAGTACTTC
NA,TRBV28,TRBJ2-3,TRBD1,16,CASSYDPGQGLYTQYF,TGTGCCAGCAGTTACGACCCGGGACAGGGGCTTTATACGCAGTATTTT
NA,TRBV15,TRBJ1-5,TRBD1,15,CATSQTGGSNQPQHF,TGTGCCACCAGTCAGACAGGGGGATCCAATCAGCCCCAGCATTTT
NA,TRBV29-1,TRBJ2-2,TRBD2,16,CSVEVWASGRRRELFF,TGCAGCGTTGAAGTGTGGGCTAGCGGGAGGCGGAGGGAGCTGTTTTTT
NA,TRBV14,TRBJ2-5,NA,15,CASSQDYDVKETQYF,TGTGCCAGCAGCCAAGATTATGACGTAAAAGAGACCCAGTACTTC
NA,TRBV28,TRBJ1-4,TRBD1,15,CASSFKQGAFEKLFF,TGTGCCAGCAGTTTTAAACAGGGGGCGTTTGAAAAACTGTTTTTT
NA,TRBV9,TRBJ1-2,NA,14,CASSVGGTGRGYTF,TGTGCCAGCAGCGTAGGGGGAACAGGGAGAGGCTACACCTTC
once,TRBV15,TRBJ2-3,NA,17,CATSRERDHRRADTQYF,TGTGCCACCAGCAGAGAGAGGGACCACCGGAGGGCAGATACGCAGTATTTT
NA,TRBV4-1,TRBJ2-3,NA,17,CASSQDPFWRATDTQYF,TGCGCCAGCAGCCAAGATCCGTTCTGGCGGGCCACAGATACGCAGTATTTT
NA,TRBV6-4,TRBJ1-1,NA,15,CASSSRTYPNTEAFF,TGTGCCAGCAGTTCAAGAACTTACCCGAACACTGAAGCTTTCTTT
once,TRBV25-1,TRBJ2-5,NA,18,CASSEWRGGRDREETQYF,TGTGCCAGCAGTGAATGGAGGGGGGGGCGAGACAGAGAAGAGACCCAGTACTTC
once,TRBV28,TRBJ1-1,TRBD1,17,CASGIWRQGAIDTEAFF,TGTGCCAGCGGGATTTGGAGACAGGGGGCGATCGACACTGAAGCTTTCTTT
NA,TRBV28,TRBJ1-3,NA,15,CASSNGRGSGNTIYF,TGTGCCAGCAGTAACGGACGGGGCTCTGGAAACACCATATATTTT
NA,TRBV4-1,TRBJ2-5,NA,14,CASSQAARPRAQYF,TGCGCCAGCAGCCAAGCCGCCAGGCCCAGGGCCCAGTACTTC
once,TRBV29-1,TRBJ2-7,NA,13,CSVAGLTSYEQYF,TGCAGCGTTGCAGGGCTTACCTCCTACGAGCAGTACTTC
large,TRBV13,TRBJ1-2,NA,16,CASSLGGGPTNYGYTF,TGTGCCAGCAGCTTAGGTGGAGGGCCTACTAACTATGGCTACACCTTC
NA,TRBV6-1,TRBJ2-1,NA,14,CASRGAVSYNEQFF,TGTGCCAGCAGAGGGGCGGTCTCCTACAATGAGCAGTTCTTC
few,TRBV10-2,TRBJ2-7,NA,12,CASSDSYREQYF,TGCGCCAGCAGTGATTCTTACCGCGAGCAGTACTTC